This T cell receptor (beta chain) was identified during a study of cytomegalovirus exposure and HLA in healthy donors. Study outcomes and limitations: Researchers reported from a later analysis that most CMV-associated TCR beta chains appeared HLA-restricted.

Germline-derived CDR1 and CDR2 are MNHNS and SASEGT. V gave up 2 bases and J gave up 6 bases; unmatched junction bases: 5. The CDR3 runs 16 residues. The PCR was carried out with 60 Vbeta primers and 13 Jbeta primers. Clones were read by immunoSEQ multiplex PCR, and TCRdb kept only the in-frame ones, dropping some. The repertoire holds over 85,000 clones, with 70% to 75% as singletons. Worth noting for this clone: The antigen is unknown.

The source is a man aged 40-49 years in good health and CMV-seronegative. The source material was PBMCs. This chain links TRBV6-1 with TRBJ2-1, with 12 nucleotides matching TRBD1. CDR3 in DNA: TGTGCCAGCAGTGAACGCGGGACAGGGGGCATCAATGAGCAGTTCTTC. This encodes CASSERGTGGINEQFF.